These 2 T cell receptor beta chains were sequenced from one sample in a study of T cell repertoires in cytomegalovirus infection. In TCRdb, the reads were re-called with MiXCR into one record per CDR3 protein. The table lists under 150,000 distinct CDR3 sequences, around 30% of them singletons. These TCRs are of unknown antigen specificity. Sequencing was performed on CD8+ T cells from cultured PBMCs, taken from culture after CMV antigen stimulation. Source of these receptors: a human donor in good health (CMV status not recorded). Some clones in this sample may be carry-over from other donors' samples.

This clonotype was found many times. The chain combines TRBV6-6 with TRBJ1-5; TRBD1 aligns across 12 bases. The CDR3 runs to 18 residues. V shed 3 bases and J 2 bases; nucleotides not matched to a gene: 8. The germline gives CDR1 MNHNY, CDR2 SVGAGI (reference sequence). The CDR3 sequence is CASSYQGQGAVGNQPQHF. The CDR3 nucleotides read TGTGCCAGCAGTTATCAGGGACAGGGGGCGGTGGGCAATCAGCCCCAGCATTTT.

The chain uses TRBV6-2 or TRBV6-3 and TRBJ2-3; perhaps TRBD2 as D (6 bases). Trimming stripped 7 bases from V and 0 bases from J, with 11 bases between. The length of the CDR3 is 14 residues. CDR1 MNHEY and CDR2 SVGEGT come from the germline V gene. This CDR3 reads CASTGGTSTDTQYF. DNA of the CDR3: TGTGCCAGCACTGGAGGGACTAGCACAGATACGCAGTATTTT.